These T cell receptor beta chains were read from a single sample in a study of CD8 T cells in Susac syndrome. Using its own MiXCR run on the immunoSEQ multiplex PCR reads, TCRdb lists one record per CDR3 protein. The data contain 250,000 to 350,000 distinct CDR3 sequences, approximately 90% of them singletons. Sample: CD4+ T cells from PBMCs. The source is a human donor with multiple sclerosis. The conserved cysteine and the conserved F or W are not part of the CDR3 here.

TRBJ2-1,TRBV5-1,ASSPRPRSSYNEQF
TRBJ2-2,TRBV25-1,ASSDTRAPNTGELF
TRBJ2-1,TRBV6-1,ASSNLGMVSHEQF
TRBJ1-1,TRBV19,ASSPSRDRAHEAF
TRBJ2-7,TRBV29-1,SVEDTGGGEQY
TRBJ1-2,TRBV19,ASSIQGTGFYGYT
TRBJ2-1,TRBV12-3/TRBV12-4,ASSSVAGGSYNEQF
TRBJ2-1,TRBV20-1,SARGTGTRYNEQF
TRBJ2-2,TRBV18,ASSPDRPGELF
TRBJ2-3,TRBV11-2,ASSLEPSGGADTQY
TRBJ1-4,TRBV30,AWSYTGINEKLF
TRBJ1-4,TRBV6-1,ASTPGGRRVEKLF
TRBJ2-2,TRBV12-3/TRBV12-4,ASSLPLTNTGELF
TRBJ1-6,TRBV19,ASSIADSPLH
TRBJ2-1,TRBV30,AWSAGTTTRF
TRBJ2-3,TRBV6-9,ASSYRGNRAADTQY
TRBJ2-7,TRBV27,ASSAGFNEQY
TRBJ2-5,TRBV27,ASSLFRGKETQY
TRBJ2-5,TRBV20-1,SLDTPETQY